The clone carrying this T cell receptor (beta chain) was seen just once. Its antigen is undetermined. Measured with immunoSEQ multiplex PCR; TCRdb has only the in-frame clones, and not every one. The repertoire holds 80,000 to 100,000 clones, with 70% to 90% as singletons. This sample stems from a study of T cell responses to AZD1222 COVID-19 vaccine. Across the whole study: The analysis combined second doses at about 4 or about 12 weeks.

CDR1 is DFQATT and CDR2 is SNEGSKA in the germline V gene (reference sequence). The CDR3 length is 14 residues. The V and J ends lost 3 bases and 1 base, in that order; junction bases with no gene match: 5. Study results and limitations: The study reported that nearly half of spike-specific TCRs target unmutated variant regions. Just a handful of people given AZD1222 tested seropositive at baseline.

The material sequenced was peripheral blood, taken on day 0 of AZD1222 vaccination. This clonotype was obtained from an adult in good health. This chain uses TRBV20-1 with TRBJ2-7; the match to TRBD2 covers 8 bases. CDR3 sequence (DNA): TGCAGTGCTAGTAGTGGCGGGAGGTCCTACGAGCAGTACTTC. This gives the protein CSASSGGRSYEQYF.